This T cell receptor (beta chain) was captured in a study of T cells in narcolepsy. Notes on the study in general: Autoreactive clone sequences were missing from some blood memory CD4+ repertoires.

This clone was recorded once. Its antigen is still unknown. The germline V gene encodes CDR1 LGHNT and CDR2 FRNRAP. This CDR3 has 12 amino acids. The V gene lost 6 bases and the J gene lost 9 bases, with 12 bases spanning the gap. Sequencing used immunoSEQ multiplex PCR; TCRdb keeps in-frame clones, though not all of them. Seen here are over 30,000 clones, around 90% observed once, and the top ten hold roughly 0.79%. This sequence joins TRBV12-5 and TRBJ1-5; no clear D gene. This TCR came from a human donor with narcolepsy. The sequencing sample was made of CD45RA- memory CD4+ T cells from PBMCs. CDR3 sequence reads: CASGGDIPPQHF. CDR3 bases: TGTGCTAGTGGGGGAGACATCCCGCCCCAGCATTTT.